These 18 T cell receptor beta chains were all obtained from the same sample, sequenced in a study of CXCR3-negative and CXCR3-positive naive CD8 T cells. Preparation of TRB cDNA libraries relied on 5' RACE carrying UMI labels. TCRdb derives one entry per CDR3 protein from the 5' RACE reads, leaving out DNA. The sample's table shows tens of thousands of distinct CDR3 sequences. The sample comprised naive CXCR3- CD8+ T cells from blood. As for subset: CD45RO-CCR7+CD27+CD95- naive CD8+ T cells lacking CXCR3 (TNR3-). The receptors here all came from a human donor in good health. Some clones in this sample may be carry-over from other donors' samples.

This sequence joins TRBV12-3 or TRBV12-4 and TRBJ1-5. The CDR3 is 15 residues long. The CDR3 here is CASSPDVTSNQPQHF.

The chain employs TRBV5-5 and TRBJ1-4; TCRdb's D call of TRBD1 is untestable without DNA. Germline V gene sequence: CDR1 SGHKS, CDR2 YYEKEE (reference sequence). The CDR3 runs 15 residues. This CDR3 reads CASRPGTGVLEKLFF.

The CDR3 loop reads CASSQTTEQNTEAFF. This chain uses TRBV4-2 with TRBJ1-1; the D call of TRBD1 rests on TCRdb alone, since no DNA is present to check it. Germline V lookup: CDR1 LGHNA, CDR2 YNFKEQ. This CDR3 contains 15 residues.

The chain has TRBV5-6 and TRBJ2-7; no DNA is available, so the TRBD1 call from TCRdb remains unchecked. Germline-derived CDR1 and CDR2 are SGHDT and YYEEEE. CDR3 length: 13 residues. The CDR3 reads CASNFPSDGEQYF.

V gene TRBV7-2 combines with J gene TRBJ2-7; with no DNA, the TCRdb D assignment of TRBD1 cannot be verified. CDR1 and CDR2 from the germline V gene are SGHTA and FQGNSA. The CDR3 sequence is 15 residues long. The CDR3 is CASSLKPGRVDEQYF.

The CDR3 region is CASSSRGRGETQYF. The J gene is TRBJ2-5, the V gene TRBV13; TCRdb reports TRBD1, a call that lacks DNA to check it against. This CDR3 region has 14 residues. In germline, CDR1 is PRHDT, CDR2 FYEKMQ (reference sequence).

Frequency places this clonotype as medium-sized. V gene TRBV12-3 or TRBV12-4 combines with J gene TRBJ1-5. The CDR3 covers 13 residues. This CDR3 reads CASSFGLNQPQHF.

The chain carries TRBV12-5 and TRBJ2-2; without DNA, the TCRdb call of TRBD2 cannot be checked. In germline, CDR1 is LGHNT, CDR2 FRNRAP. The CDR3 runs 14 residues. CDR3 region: CASSESGGAGELFF.

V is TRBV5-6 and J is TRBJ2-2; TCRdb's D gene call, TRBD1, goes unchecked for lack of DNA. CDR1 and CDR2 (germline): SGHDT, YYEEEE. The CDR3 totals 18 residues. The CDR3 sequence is CASKPGPGRYPNTGELFF. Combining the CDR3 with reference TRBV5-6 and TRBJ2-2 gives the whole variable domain DAGVTQSPTHLIKTRGQQVTLRCSPKSGHDTVSWYQQALGQGPQFIFQYYEEEERQRGNFPDRFSGHQFPNYSSELNVNALLLGDSALYLCASKPGPGRYPNTGELFFGEGSRLTVL.

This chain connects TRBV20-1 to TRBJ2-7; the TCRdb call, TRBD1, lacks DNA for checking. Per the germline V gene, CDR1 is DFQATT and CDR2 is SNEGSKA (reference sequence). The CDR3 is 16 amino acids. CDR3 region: CSARALGQDLSYEQYF.

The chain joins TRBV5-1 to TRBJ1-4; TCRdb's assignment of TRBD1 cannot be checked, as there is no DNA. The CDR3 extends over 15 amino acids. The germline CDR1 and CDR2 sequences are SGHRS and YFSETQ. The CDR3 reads CASSLGTGEAEKLFF.

CDR3 sequence reads: CSVDLHTGELFF. The chain carries TRBV29-1 and TRBJ2-2; with no DNA, the TCRdb D assignment of TRBD2 cannot be verified. Germline values: CDR1 SQVTM, CDR2 ANQGSEA. This CDR3 is built from 12 residues.

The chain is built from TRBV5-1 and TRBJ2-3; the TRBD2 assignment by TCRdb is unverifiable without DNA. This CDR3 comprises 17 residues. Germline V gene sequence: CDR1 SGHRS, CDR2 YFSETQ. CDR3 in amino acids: CASSLSSGRPSTDTQYF.

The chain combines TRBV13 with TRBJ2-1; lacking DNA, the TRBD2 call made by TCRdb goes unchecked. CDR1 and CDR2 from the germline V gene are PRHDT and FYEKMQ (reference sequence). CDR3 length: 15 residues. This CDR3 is CASSSAGTSTNEQFF.

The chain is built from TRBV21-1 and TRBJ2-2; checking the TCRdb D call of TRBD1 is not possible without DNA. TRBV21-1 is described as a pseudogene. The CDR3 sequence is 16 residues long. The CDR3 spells CASSKLDRANTGELFF.

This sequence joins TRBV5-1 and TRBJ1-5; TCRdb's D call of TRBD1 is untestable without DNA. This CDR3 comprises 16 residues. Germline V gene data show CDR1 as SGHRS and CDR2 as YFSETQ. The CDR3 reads CASSLRWRGQYQPQHF.

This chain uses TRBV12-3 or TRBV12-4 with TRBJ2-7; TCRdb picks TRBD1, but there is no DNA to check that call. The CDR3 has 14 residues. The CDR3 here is CASSTGTGAYEQYF.

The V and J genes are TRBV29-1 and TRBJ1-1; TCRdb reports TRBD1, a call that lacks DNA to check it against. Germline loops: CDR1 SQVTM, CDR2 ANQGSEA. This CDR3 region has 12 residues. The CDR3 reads CSVEGRGLTAFF.